This entry features one T cell receptor beta chain sequence. The CDR3 runs to 15 residues. The V gene's germline CDR1 is LGHDT and CDR2 YNNKEL (reference sequence). Deletions cut 3 bases from V and 3 bases from J, with 15 bases between. In the original analysis: Counts of nucleated cells, estimated from reference gene primer amplification, were obtained. TCRdb keeps only in-frame clones here, not all; method: immunoSEQ multiplex PCR. The DNA was the basis for D and trimming; V, J and clone size are from that table. The sample shows 120,000 or so clones, around 80% of them seen only once. This sample stems from a study of blood T cell repertoires in COVID-19. Study information: Specimens from acute and convalescent COVID-19 originated in the United States, Italy and Spain. In each case, the material was cDNA or gDNA derived from T cells, B-cell-depleted T cells, or PBMCs.

The sample taken for sequencing was peripheral blood. This clonotype originated in a man between 65 and 85 years old with acute or convalescent COVID-19. V gene TRBV3-1 (or the pseudogene TRBV3-2) combines with J gene TRBJ2-7; weak D call: TRBD1 (6 bases). CDR3: CASSHLQGSFYEQYF. In DNA form, the CDR3 reads TGTGCCAGCAGCCATTTACAGGGCAGCTTCTACGAGCAGTACTTC.